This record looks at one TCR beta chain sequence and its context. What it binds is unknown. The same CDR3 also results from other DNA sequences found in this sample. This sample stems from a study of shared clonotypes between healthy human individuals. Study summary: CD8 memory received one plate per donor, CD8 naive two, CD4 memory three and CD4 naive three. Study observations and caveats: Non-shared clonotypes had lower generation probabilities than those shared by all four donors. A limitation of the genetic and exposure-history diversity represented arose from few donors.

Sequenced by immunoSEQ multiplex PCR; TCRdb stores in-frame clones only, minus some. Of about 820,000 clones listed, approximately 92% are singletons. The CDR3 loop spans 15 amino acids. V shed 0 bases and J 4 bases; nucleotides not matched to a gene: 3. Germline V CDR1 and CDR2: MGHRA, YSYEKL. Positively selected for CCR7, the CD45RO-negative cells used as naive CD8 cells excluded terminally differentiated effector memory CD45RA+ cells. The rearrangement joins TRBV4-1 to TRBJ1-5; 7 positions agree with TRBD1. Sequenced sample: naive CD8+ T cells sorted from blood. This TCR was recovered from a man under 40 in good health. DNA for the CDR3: TGCGCCAGCAGCCAAGAGGCAGGGGGTAATCAGCCCCAGCATTTT. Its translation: CASSQEAGGNQPQHF.